This TCR beta chain was documented in a study of cytomegalovirus exposure and HLA in healthy donors. V lost 7 bases, J lost 7 bases, and 8 bases stayed unmatched. Germline V lookup: CDR1 MNHEY, CDR2 SVGAGI. The CDR3 totals 14 residues. Primers: 60 Vbeta forward and 13 Jbeta reverse. Produced via immunoSEQ multiplex PCR; TCRdb's table is partial and in-frame only. Counted here are hundreds of thousands of clones, 60% to 80% occurring once; the ten biggest clones make up 1.5% to 2%. J is TRBJ2-1 and V is TRBV6-5; 9 bases align to TRBD2. The clonotype originates from a male donor in good health and CMV-seronegative. Sequenced sample: PBMCs. Here the CDR3 reads CASIRLAGRNEQFF. In nucleotides, the CDR3 is TGTGCCAGCATCAGGCTAGCGGGGAGAAATGAGCAGTTCTTC.